The rows below give T cell receptor beta chains drawn from one sample of a study of T-cell memory formation after mild COVID-19. TCRdb independently ran MiXCR on the 5' RACE reads; one entry per CDR3 protein. There are about 200,000 distinct CDR3 sequences in the sample; more than 15% occur only once, and 2% to 2.5% lies in the top ten. The sample consisted of PBMCs or a T cell subset sorted from them (not recorded which). Receptors originate from an adult woman who had mild COVID-19 (a few samples of this study predate the infection). Cell type and time point are not known. Both conserved end residues are part of each CDR3. A D gene is named only where the DNA matches it firmly. Clone size is shown for a subset of rows, as once, few, many or a class of expanded clone.

v_call	d_call	clone_size	j_call	cdr3_aa	cdr3_nt
TRBV14	-	few	TRBJ1-1	CASSRILNTEAFF	TGTGCCAGCAGCCGCATCCTGAACACTGAAGCTTTCTTT
TRBV5-1	TRBD1	few	TRBJ1-2	CASSSKRTGGGYTF	TGCGCCAGCAGCTCGAAACGGACAGGGGGAGGCTACACCTTC
TRBV29-1	TRBD1	few	TRBJ2-1	CSVDYRGQGKDNEQFF	TGCAGCGTTGATTACCGTGGACAGGGGAAGGACAATGAGCAGTTCTTC
TRBV10-3	TRBD2	-	TRBJ2-1	CAISESYSGRNEQFF	TGTGCCATCAGTGAGTCTTATAGCGGGAGAAATGAGCAGTTCTTC
TRBV6-2/TRBV6-3	TRBD2	few	TRBJ2-1	CASSYGGRAYNEQFF	TGTGCCAGCAGTTACGGCGGGAGGGCATACAATGAGCAGTTCTTC
TRBV6-5	-	-	TRBJ1-2	CASSALQNQAGYTF	TGTGCCAGCAGCGCTCTTCAGAATCAGGCTGGCTACACCTTC
TRBV20-1	-	-	TRBJ2-7	CSAPPPEHAAYEQYF	TGCAGTGCTCCACCCCCGGAGCACGCAGCCTACGAGCAGTACTTC
TRBV29-1	-	-	TRBJ1-5	CSVEGGHNQPQHF	TGCAGCGTTGAAGGGGGCCACAATCAGCCCCAGCATTTT
TRBV5-1	-	-	TRBJ2-2	CASSFGGTLTLQKLFF	TGCGCCAGCAGCTTTGGGGGCACCTTGACCTTACAGAAGCTGTTTTTT
TRBV7-2	TRBD2	-	TRBJ2-5	CASSPRGVSQETQYF	TGTGCCAGCAGCCCTCGGGGGGTTAGCCAAGAGACCCAGTACTTC
TRBV19	-	few	TRBJ2-2	CASTRQPNTGELFF	TGTGCCAGTACCCGACAGCCTAACACCGGGGAGCTGTTTTTT
TRBV7-3	-	-	TRBJ2-3	CASSLRREGTDTQYF	TGTGCCAGCAGCTTACGGCGGGAAGGCACAGATACGCAGTATTTT
TRBV12-3/TRBV12-4	-	few	TRBJ1-4	CASSLRRTNEKLFF	TGTGCCAGCAGTTTAAGGAGAACTAATGAAAAACTGTTTTTT
TRBV12-3/TRBV12-4	TRBD1	few	TRBJ2-3	CASRQDRGSTDTQYF	TGTGCCAGCAGACAGGACAGGGGCAGCACAGATACGCAGTATTTT
TRBV5-1	TRBD2	-	TRBJ2-5	CASSLVSGSGETQYF	TGCGCCAGCAGCTTGGTTAGCGGGAGCGGCGAGACCCAGTACTTC
TRBV18	TRBD1	once	TRBJ1-1	CASYGQGANTEAFF	TGTGCCAGCTACGGACAGGGGGCAAACACTGAAGCTTTCTTT
TRBV12-3/TRBV12-4	TRBD2	few	TRBJ2-7	CASSPRLAGRNEQYF	TGTGCCAGCAGTCCCCGACTAGCGGGAAGGAACGAGCAGTACTTC
TRBV4-3	-	-	TRBJ2-6	CASSQESNLQGANVLTF	TGCGCCAGCAGCCAAGAATCAAATTTGCAGGGGGCCAACGTCCTGACTTTC
TRBV19	-	few	TRBJ1-1	CASSIGGRTNTEAFF	TGTGCCAGTAGTATAGGTGGACGGACGAACACTGAAGCTTTCTTT
TRBV5-1	TRBD1	many	TRBJ1-2	CASSETGAVDYGYTF	TGCGCCAGCAGCGAAACAGGGGCGGTGGACTATGGCTACACCTTC
TRBV3-1	TRBD1	-	TRBJ1-2	CASSPVGQGEGGYTF	TGTGCCAGCAGCCCTGTAGGACAGGGTGAGGGTGGCTACACCTTC
TRBV28	TRBD2	-	TRBJ2-7	CASSLILAGGSYEQYF	TGTGCCAGCAGTTTAATACTAGCGGGAGGGTCCTACGAGCAGTACTTC
TRBV6-5	-	-	TRBJ1-2	CASSQAGFYGYTF	TGTGCCAGCAGCCAAGCAGGGTTCTATGGCTACACCTTC
TRBV7-8	TRBD1	few	TRBJ2-5	CASSLAPWNRGGETQYF	TGTGCCAGCAGCTTAGCGCCGTGGAACAGGGGTGGGGAGACCCAGTACTTC
TRBV7-9	TRBD1	few	TRBJ1-4	CASSLRQGNEKLFF	TGTGCCAGCAGCTTAAGACAGGGAAATGAAAAACTGTTTTTT
TRBV30	TRBD2	few	TRBJ2-1	CAWSASGRPSSYNEQFF	TGTGCCTGGAGTGCTAGCGGGAGACCGAGCTCCTACAATGAGCAGTTCTTC
TRBV6-4	TRBD2	-	TRBJ2-7	CASSNTGTSRFYEQYF	TGTGCCAGCAGTAATACCGGGACTAGTCGATTTTACGAGCAGTACTTC
TRBV5-1	TRBD2	once	TRBJ2-3	CASSFTSGGATDTQYF	TGCGCCAGCAGCTTCACTAGCGGGGGGGCCACAGATACGCAGTATTTT
TRBV4-2	TRBD2	-	TRBJ2-3	CASSQVPSGRPDTQYF	TGTGCCAGCAGCCAAGTACCTAGCGGGAGGCCAGATACGCAGTATTTT
TRBV24-1	TRBD1	many	TRBJ2-7	CATSPGTGNEQYF	TGTGCCACCAGTCCAGGGACAGGCAACGAGCAGTACTTC
TRBV5-1	TRBD2	few	TRBJ2-3	CASSLSSGRNTDTQYF	TGCGCCAGCAGCTTGTCTAGCGGGAGGAACACAGATACGCAGTATTTT
TRBV19	-	-	TRBJ1-5	CASRTYGDSNQPQHF	TGTGCCAGCCGAACATACGGAGATAGCAATCAGCCCCAGCATTTT
TRBV7-2	-	few	TRBJ1-3	CASSLIAGTGNTIYF	TGTGCCAGCAGCTTGATCGCCGGGACTGGAAACACCATATATTTT
TRBV3-1	-	few	TRBJ2-7	CASSQVGQGPEQYF	TGTGCCAGCAGCCAAGTCGGGCAGGGCCCCGAGCAGTACTTC
TRBV7-9	-	-	TRBJ2-7	CASSLSREQYF	TGTGCCAGCAGCTTAAGTAGAGAGCAGTACTTC
TRBV12-3/TRBV12-4	-	-	TRBJ1-2	CVFRQGKSYTF	TGTGTATTTCGGCAGGGGAAGAGCTACACCTTC